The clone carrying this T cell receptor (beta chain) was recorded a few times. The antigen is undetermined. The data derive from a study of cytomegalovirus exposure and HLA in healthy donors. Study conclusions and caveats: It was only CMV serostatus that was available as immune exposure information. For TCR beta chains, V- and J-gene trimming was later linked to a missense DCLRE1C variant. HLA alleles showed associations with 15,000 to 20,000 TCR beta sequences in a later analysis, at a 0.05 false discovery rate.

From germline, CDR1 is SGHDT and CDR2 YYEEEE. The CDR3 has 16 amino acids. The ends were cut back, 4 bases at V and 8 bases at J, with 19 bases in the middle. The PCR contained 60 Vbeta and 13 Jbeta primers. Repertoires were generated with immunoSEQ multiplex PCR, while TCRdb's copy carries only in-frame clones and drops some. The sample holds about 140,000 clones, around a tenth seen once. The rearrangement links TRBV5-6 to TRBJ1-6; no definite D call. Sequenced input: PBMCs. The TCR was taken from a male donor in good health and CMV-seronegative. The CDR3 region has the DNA TGTGCCAGCAGCCTGATGACCGGGAAGGAGGATTCACCCCTCCACTTT. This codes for CASSLMTGKEDSPLHF.